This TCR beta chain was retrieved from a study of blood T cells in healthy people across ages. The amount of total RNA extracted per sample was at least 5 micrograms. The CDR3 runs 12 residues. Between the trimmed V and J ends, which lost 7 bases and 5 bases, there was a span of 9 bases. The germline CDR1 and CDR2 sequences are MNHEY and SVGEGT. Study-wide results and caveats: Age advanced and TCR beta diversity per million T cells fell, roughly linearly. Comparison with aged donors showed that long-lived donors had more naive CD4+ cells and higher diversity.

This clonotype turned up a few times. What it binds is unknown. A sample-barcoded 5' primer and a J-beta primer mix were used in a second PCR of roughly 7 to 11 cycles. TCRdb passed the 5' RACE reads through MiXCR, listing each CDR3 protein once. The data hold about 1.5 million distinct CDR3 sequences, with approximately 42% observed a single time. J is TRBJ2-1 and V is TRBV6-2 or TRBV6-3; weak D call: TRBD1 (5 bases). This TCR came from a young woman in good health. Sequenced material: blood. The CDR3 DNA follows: TGTGCCAGCACACAGGACAACAATGAGCAGTTCTTC. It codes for CASTQDNNEQFF.